This TCR beta chain was captured in a study of spatial heterogeneity in lung cancer. Whole-study context: TCR transcript abundance in tumor regions was strongly correlated with the T cell module score obtained from matched bulk RNA-seq. More than 8.5 raw reads, on average, carried each unique TCR and UMI combination.

As to time point: sample taken at primary tumor resection. The donors were more than 70 patients with non-small cell lung cancer that was early-stage and untreated. Researchers sequenced whole RNA taken from tumor, nontumor lung or frozen PBMC without sorting. Per the germline V gene, CDR1 is MDHEN and CDR2 is SYDVKM. CDR3 length: 15 amino acids. With V trimmed by 5 bases and J by 4 bases, 10 bases remained unmatched. Concerning this clonotype: Its specificity is not known.

TCRdb redid the calling of the 5' RACE reads with MiXCR, one entry per CDR3 protein. The repertoire includes 2,500 to 3,000 distinct CDR3 sequences, around 47% of them detected once, and roughly three fifths sits in the top ten. Points from the study as a whole: In tumors, expanded intratumoral alpha and beta TCR counts tracked mutation counts.

The sequence was obtained from a male donor with early-stage non-small cell lung cancer. This material consisted of lung tumor tissue, taken at surgery. The rearrangement links TRBV28 to TRBJ2-7, with 8 bases matching TRBD1. CDR3 DNA: TGTGCCAGCAGTATTTTTTGGACAGGGAGGTACGAGCAGTACTTC. It yields the protein CASSIFWTGRYEQYF.